The 30 T cell receptor beta chains listed next were all sequenced from one sample in a study of PD-L1 blockade in urothelial cancer. The time point is: pretreatment peripheral blood. The data were produced by immunoSEQ multiplex PCR, yet TCRdb's version contains in-frame clones alone and is incomplete. The repertoire holds about 50,000 clones, with 79% as singletons. The sample here was PBMCs, taken around atezolizumab (anti-PD-L1) treatment. These receptor sequences come from a man between 65 and 85 years old with urothelial cancer.

The V call is TRBV4-1, the J call TRBJ1-1; 9 nucleotides align to TRBD1. The CDR3 sequence is 14 residues long. The germline V gene encodes CDR1 MGHRA and CDR2 YSYEKL. J was trimmed by 3 bases and V by 3 bases; bases with no gene match: 2. The chain's CDR3 is CASSQGQGHTEAFF. CDR3 nucleotides: TGCGCCAGCAGCCAGGGACAGGGCCACACTGAAGCTTTCTTT.

The rearrangement uses TRBV7-9 and TRBJ2-3; 7 nucleotides line up with TRBD1. The germline V gene has CDR1 SEHNR and CDR2 FQNEAQ (reference sequence). V lost 1 base to trimming and J lost 5 bases; unmatched junction nucleotides: 6. The CDR3 is 15 residues long. CDR3 DNA sequence: TGTGCCAGCAGCTTAGGGGGGACAGATCTAGATACGCAGTATTTT. Translation gives CASSLGGTDLDTQYF.

The chain carries TRBV15 and TRBJ1-5; 8 bases line up with TRBD1. The CDR3 is made up of 17 amino acids. J lost 1 base, V lost 0 bases, and 5 bases had no gene match. From germline, CDR1 is LNHNV and CDR2 YYDKDF (reference sequence). The CDR3 protein is CATSREGTGSSNQPQHF. The CDR3 coding sequence is TGTGCCACCAGCAGAGAAGGGACAGGATCGAGCAATCAGCCCCAGCATTTT.

The sample holds many counts of this clone. The chain uses TRBV18 and TRBJ2-1, with D perhaps TRBD1 (6 bases). Trimming pared 3 bases from V and 4 bases from J, leaving 10 bases between. The CDR3 contains 14 residues. Germline-derived CDR1 and CDR2 are KGHSH and LQKENI. CDR3 nucleotides: TGTGCCAGCTCACCGACAGGAGCATACAATGAGCAGTTCTTC. Its translation: CASSPTGAYNEQFF.

The chain couples TRBV2 to TRBJ2-7, with D possibly TRBD1 on 9 matching bases. The CDR3 loop spans 14 amino acids. From germline, CDR1 is SNHLY and CDR2 FYNNEI. Trimming removed 7 bases at V and 6 bases at J, with 19 bases between. This chain's CDR3 is CASTSGGTGIEQYF. The CDR3 nucleotides are TGTGCCAGCACCTCGGGGGGGACAGGGATCGAGCAGTACTTC.

V usage is TRBV6-1 and J usage is TRBJ2-2; TRBD1 might be the D (5 bases). CDR3 size: 16 residues. Trimming took 4 bases from V and 2 from J, leaving 14 bases between them. In germline, CDR1 is MNHNS, CDR2 SASEGT. CDR3 coding DNA: TGTGCCAGCAGTGCCGCCAGGGTACTAAACACCGGGGAGCTGTTTTTT. Translating gives CASSAARVLNTGELFF.

The chain employs TRBV11-3 and TRBJ1-1; the match to TRBD1 covers 12 bases. Trimming cost V 1 base and J 7 bases; bases outside gene matches: 7. This CDR3 comprises 16 residues. The germline gives CDR1 SGHNT, CDR2 YENEEA. CDR3 DNA sequence: TGTGCCAGCAGCTTAGGGGGGACAGGGGGCCGGAATGAAGCTTTCTTT. It codes for CASSLGGTGGRNEAFF. Supplemented by reference TRBV11-3 and TRBJ1-1, the full variable domain reads EAGVVQSPRYKIIEKKQPVAFWCNPISGHNTLYWYLQNLGQGPELLIRYENEEAVDDSQLPKDRFSAERLKGVDSTLKIQPAELGDSAVYLCASSLGGTGGRNEAFFGQGTRLTVV.

The CDR3 spells CASSVGVGGSTDTQYF. The CDR3, as DNA: TGTGCCAGCAGCGTAGGGGTCGGGGGAAGCACAGATACGCAGTATTTT. V and J are TRBV9 and TRBJ2-3, with D perhaps TRBD2 (6 bases). In germline, CDR1 is SGDLS, CDR2 YYNGEE. V lost 0 bases, J lost 0 bases, and 11 bases lay in between. The CDR3 covers 16 residues.

This chain uses TRBV29-1 with TRBJ2-3; TRBD2 aligns across 8 bases. The V and J ends lost 4 bases and 2 bases, in that order; junction bases with no gene match: 5. CDR3 length equals 14 residues. Germline values: CDR1 SQVTM, CDR2 ANQGSEA. CDR3 residues: CSVVGTRNTDTQYF. CDR3 nucleotides: TGCAGCGTTGTGGGGACTAGAAACACAGATACGCAGTATTTT.

The chain links TRBV4-1 to TRBJ2-7, with 12 bases matching TRBD2. The V segment lost 2 bases and the J segment 1 base; nucleotides outside the gene matches: 6. CDR1 MGHRA and CDR2 YSYEKL come from the germline V gene. This CDR3 is 17 amino acids long. The CDR3 region is CASSQPLLAGGSYEQYF. Written as DNA, the CDR3 is TGCGCCAGCAGCCAACCATTACTAGCGGGAGGTTCCTACGAGCAGTACTTC.

This clone has just a few counts. This chain connects TRBV6-1 to TRBJ2-7; perhaps TRBD2 as D (5 bases). The V end was cut by 6 bases, the J end by 0 bases, with 9 bases between. Germline CDR1 MNHNS, CDR2 SASEGT. The CDR3 is 13 amino acids. CDR3 in amino acids: CASRRDSSYEQYF. The CDR3 DNA reads as TGTGCCAGCAGGAGGGATAGCTCCTACGAGCAGTACTTC.

This clone was detected only a few times. This chain links TRBV28 with TRBJ2-2; the match to TRBD1 covers 8 bases. Trimming cost V 8 bases and J 1 base; bases outside gene matches: 3. This CDR3 spans 14 amino acids. The V gene's germline CDR1 is MDHEN and CDR2 SYDVKM. CDR3 residues: CASEGTGNTGELFF. CDR3 in DNA: TGTGCCAGCGAAGGGACAGGGAACACCGGGGAGCTGTTTTTT. The full variable domain, its missing parts supplied by reference TRBV28 and TRBJ2-2, is DVKVTQSSRYLVKRTGEKVFLECVQDMDHENMFWYRQDPGLGLRLIYFSYDVKMKEKGDIPEGYSVSREKKERFSLILESASTNQTSMYLCASEGTGNTGELFFGEGSRLTVL.

The J gene is TRBJ1-4, the V gene TRBV6-1; D not resolved. This CDR3 is 14 amino acids long. V lost 1 base, J lost 6 bases, and 9 bases lay in between. Germline CDR1 and CDR2: MNHNS and SASEGT. The CDR3: CASSEVGADEKLFF. The CDR3, as DNA: TGTGCCAGCAGTGAAGTCGGTGCGGATGAAAAACTGTTTTTT.

The rearrangement uses TRBV5-1 and TRBJ1-3, with D tentatively TRBD1 (6 bases). From germline, CDR1 is SGHRS and CDR2 YFSETQ. With 0 bases removed from V and 0 bases from J, the gap between germline ends came to 10 bases. This CDR3 spans 16 amino acids. In DNA form, the CDR3 reads TGCGCCAGCAGCTTGGGGGGGGGCCGCTCTGGAAACACCATATATTTT. Encoded protein: CASSLGGGRSGNTIYF.

The chain recombines TRBV5-6 with TRBJ2-5; 11 nucleotides match TRBD2. V gave up 4 bases and J gave up 1 base; unmatched junction bases: 6. This CDR3 has 16 residues. Germline CDR1 SGHDT, CDR2 YYEEEE. CDR3 sequence: CASSRRLAGSQETQYF. For the CDR3, the DNA is TGTGCCAGCAGCCGCCGACTAGCGGGAAGCCAAGAGACCCAGTACTTC.

This clone is medium-sized (0.01 to 0.1%) within its sample. The chain recombines TRBV6-5 with TRBJ1-1; no definite D call. CDR1 MNHEY and CDR2 SVGAGI come from the germline V gene. The CDR3 extends over 13 amino acids. Trimming cost V 4 bases and J 4 bases, with 10 bases left between them. CDR3 in DNA: TGTGCCAGCAGTTTGTTGGCCCGCACTGAAGCTTTCTTT. Its protein is CASSLLARTEAFF.

Here the CDR3 reads CASSLRASGRGNEQFF. CDR3 in DNA: TGCGCCAGCAGCCTCCGGGCTAGCGGGAGGGGCAATGAGCAGTTCTTC. V is TRBV5-1 and J is TRBJ2-1; 12 bases are shared with TRBD2. V was pared by 4 bases and J by 6 bases, with 8 bases of the junction left unmatched. This CDR3 is 16 amino acids long. Looked up from germline, CDR1 is SGHRS and CDR2 is YFSETQ.

This sequence joins TRBV30 and TRBJ1-3; D not certain. Deletions cut 3 bases from V and 0 bases from J, with 6 bases between. Germline CDR1 and CDR2: GTSNPN and SVGIG (reference sequence). This CDR3 contains 13 residues. CDR3 amino acids: CAWSVFSGNTIYF. DNA of the CDR3: TGTGCCTGGAGCGTCTTCTCTGGAAACACCATATATTTT.

The rearrangement joins TRBV14 to TRBJ2-5; D not resolved. The CDR3 length is 14 residues. Trimming shortened V by 0 bases and J by 5 bases, and 10 bases separated the two germline ends. CDR1 is SGHDN and CDR2 is FVKESK in the germline V gene. CDR3 coding DNA: TGTGCCAGCAGCCAAGATCCAGTCTGGGAGACCCAGTACTTC. The encoded protein is CASSQDPVWETQYF.

A word on this clone: The same CDR3 is also encoded by other DNA sequences in this sample. The genes are TRBV7-9 and TRBJ1-1, with 7 bases lining up with TRBD1. Germline V lookup: CDR1 SEHNR, CDR2 FQNEAQ (reference sequence). V was pared by 3 bases and J by 1 base, with 2 bases of the junction left unmatched. The CDR3 runs to 14 residues. As DNA, the CDR3 is TGTGCCAGCAGCTTGTACAGGGGGAACACTGAAGCTTTCTTT. It specifies CASSLYRGNTEAFF.

This rearrangement joins TRBV19 to TRBJ1-5; D possibly corresponds to TRBD1 (5 bases). The CDR3 has 15 amino acids. V shed 3 bases and J shed 2 bases, with 11 bases lying between them. The germline CDR1 and CDR2 sequences are LNHDA and SQIVND (reference sequence). DNA for the CDR3: TGTGCCAGTAGTATTGTACAGGTGGGCAATCAGCCCCAGCATTTT. Encoded protein: CASSIVQVGNQPQHF.

The chain employs TRBV28 and TRBJ1-2; no reliable D call. CDR3 length: 17 residues. Looked up from germline, CDR1 is MDHEN and CDR2 is SYDVKM. V lost 2 bases and J lost 8, with 24 bases in between. Here the CDR3 reads CASSLPRRSVVVGGYTF. CDR3 coding DNA: TGTGCCAGCAGTTTACCACGGAGGAGCGTTGTAGTGGGGGGCTACACCTTC.

The CDR3, as DNA: TGTGCCAGCAGTCAGGGGTGGGGTAGCGGGAGTAAAGAGACCCAGTACTTC. Its translation is CASSQGWGSGSKETQYF. The chain links TRBV7-3 to TRBJ2-5; 9 positions match TRBD2. The CDR3 has 17 amino acids. V lost 6 bases, J lost 3 bases, and 14 bases stayed unmatched. CDR1 is SGHTA, CDR2 FQGTGA, per germline.

This clone is a singleton in its sample. The rearrangement uses TRBV11-2 and TRBJ2-7, with D hard to call. Trimming cost V 1 base and J 2 bases, with 6 bases left between them. The CDR3 covers 13 residues. Germline V CDR1 and CDR2: SGHAT, FQNNGV. The CDR3 reads CASSLGGTYEQYF. CDR3 nucleotide sequence: TGTGCCAGCAGCTTAGGAGGCACCTACGAGCAGTACTTC.

In the case of this clone: The limits of the CDR3 on the DNA are not certain, so only TCRdb's listed CDR3 is given. The gene calls are TRBV28 and TRBJ2-7; the table's D call, TRBD2, has no DNA check behind it. The CDR3 comprises 12 residues, both ends counted. Germline V gene data show CDR1 as MDHEN and CDR2 as SYDVKM. CDR3 amino acids: CASSSSSYEQYF.

CDR3 sequence (DNA): TGTGCCAGCAGTCCAAGAGCCCGGACAGGGATGAGCGGGGAGCTGTTTTTT. Translated, it gives CASSPRARTGMSGELFF. The chain couples TRBV27 to TRBJ2-2; 8 positions match TRBD1. CDR3 size: 17 residues. The germline V gene encodes CDR1 MNHEY and CDR2 SMNVEV (reference sequence). J lost 7 bases, V lost 5 bases, and 15 bases had no gene match.

This clone was detected once. The chain has TRBV2 and TRBJ1-1, with 9 bases fitting TRBD1. This CDR3 is built from 16 residues. The germline V gene encodes CDR1 SNHLY and CDR2 FYNNEI. Unmatched junction bases numbered 10, after V lost 3 bases and J lost 5 bases. DNA of the CDR3: TGTGCCAGCAGTGACCCGGGACAGGGAGTGAGGACTGAAGCTTTCTTT. This gives the protein CASSDPGQGVRTEAFF. Full variable domain (outside the CDR3, taken from reference TRBV2 and TRBJ1-1): EPEVTQTPSHQVTQMGQEVILRCVPISNHLYFYWYRQILGQKVEFLVSFYNNEISEKSEIFDDQFSVERPDGSNFTLKIRSTKLEDSAMYFCASSDPGQGVRTEAFFGQGTRLTVV.

The genes are TRBV11-2 and TRBJ1-5, with D unclear. The V end lost 2 bases, the J end lost 5 bases, and 10 bases lay between the germline ends. Germline lookup yields CDR1 SGHAT and CDR2 FQNNGV. The CDR3 consists of 14 residues. CDR3 DNA sequence: TGTGCCAGCAGCTTATCTCGGGGAGATCAGCCCCAGCATTTT. Encoded protein: CASSLSRGDQPQHF.

The J gene is TRBJ1-2, the V gene TRBV19; D unresolved. The CDR3 consists of 16 residues. Germline V gives CDR1 LNHDA, CDR2 SQIVND (reference sequence). V dropped 3 bases and J dropped 2 bases, with 16 bases sitting between them. Written as DNA, the CDR3 is TGTGCCAGTAGTATGGGCCTATACGCTCTCAACTATGGCTACACCTTC. Translated: CASSMGLYALNYGYTF.

The chain joins TRBV28 to TRBJ2-7; TRBD1 matches at 7 bases. CDR3 length: 16 amino acids. V gave up 5 bases and J gave up 4 bases; unmatched junction bases: 14. Germline CDR1 MDHEN, CDR2 SYDVKM. CDR3 coding DNA: TGTGCCAGCAGTCCATTTTACGGGACAGTTATTTACGAGCAGTACTTC. Protein sequence: CASSPFYGTVIYEQYF. The full variable domain, in which reference TRBV28 and TRBJ2-7 provide the parts outside the CDR3, is DVKVTQSSRYLVKRTGEKVFLECVQDMDHENMFWYRQDPGLGLRLIYFSYDVKMKEKGDIPEGYSVSREKKERFSLILESASTNQTSMYLCASSPFYGTVIYEQYFGPGTRLTVT.